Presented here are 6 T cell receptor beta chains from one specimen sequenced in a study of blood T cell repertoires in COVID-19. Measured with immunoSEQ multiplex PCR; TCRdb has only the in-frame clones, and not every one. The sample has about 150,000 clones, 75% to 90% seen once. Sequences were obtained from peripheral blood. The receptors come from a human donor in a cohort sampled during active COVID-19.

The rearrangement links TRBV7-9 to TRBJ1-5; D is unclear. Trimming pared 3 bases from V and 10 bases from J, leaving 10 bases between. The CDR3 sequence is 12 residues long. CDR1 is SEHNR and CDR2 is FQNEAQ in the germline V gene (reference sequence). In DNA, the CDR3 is TGTGCCAGCAGCTTCGGTCCCCGACCCCAGCATTTT. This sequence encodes CASSFGPRPQHF.

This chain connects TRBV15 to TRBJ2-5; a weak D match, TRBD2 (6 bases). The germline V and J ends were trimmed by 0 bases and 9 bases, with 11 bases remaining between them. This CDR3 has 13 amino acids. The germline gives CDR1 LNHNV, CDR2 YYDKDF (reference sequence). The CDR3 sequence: CATSREGLAPQYF. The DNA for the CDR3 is TGTGCCACCAGCAGAGAGGGGCTAGCGCCCCAGTACTTC.

The CDR3 DNA reads TGTGCCATCAGTGAGTCGGCCCCGGGAGAACCGGGCAATGAGCAGTTCTTC. Translation: CAISESAPGEPGNEQFF. V is TRBV10-3 and J is TRBJ2-1; tentatively, D is TRBD2 (6 bases). Germline values: CDR1 ENHRY, CDR2 SYGVKD. This CDR3 is built from 17 residues. V was clipped by 0 bases and J by 6 bases, with 18 bases between them.

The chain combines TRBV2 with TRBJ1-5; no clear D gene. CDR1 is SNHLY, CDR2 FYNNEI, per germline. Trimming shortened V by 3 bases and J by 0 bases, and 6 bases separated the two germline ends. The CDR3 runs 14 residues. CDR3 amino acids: CASSDRNSNQPQHF. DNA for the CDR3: TGTGCCAGCAGTGACAGGAATAGCAATCAGCCCCAGCATTTT.

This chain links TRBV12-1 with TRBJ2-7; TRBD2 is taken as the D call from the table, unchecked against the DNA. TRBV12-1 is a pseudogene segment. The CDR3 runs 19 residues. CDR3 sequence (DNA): TGTGCCAGCAGTTTTACCGGGACTAGCGGGGTCGGGGGGGTCCACGAGCAGTACGTC. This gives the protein CASSFTGTSGVGGVHEQYV.

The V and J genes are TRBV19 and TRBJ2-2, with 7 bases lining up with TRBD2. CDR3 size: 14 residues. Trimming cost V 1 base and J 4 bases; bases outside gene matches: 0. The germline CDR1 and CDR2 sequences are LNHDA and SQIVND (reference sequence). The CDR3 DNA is TGTGCCAGTAGTATAGGGGGGGGCACCGGGGAGCTGTTTTTT. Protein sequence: CASSIGGGTGELFF.